The 31 T cell receptor beta chains below were found in one sample sequenced in a study of regulatory T cells in long-lasting Graves disease. As for time point: newly diagnosed GD, antithyroid drugs for less than 3 months. Making the TCR library involved RNA that had been extracted from PBMCs. According to the study, TCR beta libraries were built with iRepertoire HTBI primers and CDR3-region Arm-PCR. One entry per CDR3 protein results from TCRdb running MiXCR on the multiplex PCR reads. The sample lists around 400,000 distinct CDR3 sequences, approximately 15% occurring once. These data were also filed under a second study, of T cells in Graves' hyperthyroidism and ophthalmopathy.

Material: peripheral blood mononuclear cells (PBMCs), obtained at new diagnosis, from a patient treated with antithyroid drugs. The receptors come from a woman aged 40 to 49 with Graves disease.

This clonotype was recorded at least ten times. DNA of the CDR3: TGTGCCAGCAGTTCAGCTGCGGGACCCTGGGTGGATTCCTACAATGAGCAGTTCTTC. Its protein product is CASSSAAGPWVDSYNEQFF. The chain employs TRBV6-2 or TRBV6-3 and TRBJ2-1; D is possibly TRBD2 (6 bases). CDR1 is MNHEY, CDR2 SVGEGT, per germline. CDR3 length equals 19 residues. V was shortened by 4 bases and J by 1 base, with 23 bases between the two germline ends.

This clonotype was seen ten or more times. The chain has TRBV6-1 and TRBJ2-3; tentative D call: TRBD2 (5 bases). This CDR3 is built from 15 residues. The germline V gene encodes CDR1 MNHNS and CDR2 SASEGT. V dropped 6 bases and J dropped 0 bases, with 13 bases sitting between them. The chain's CDR3 is CASSSGLGSTDTQYF. DNA of the CDR3: TGTGCCAGCAGCTCTGGACTGGGGAGCACAGATACGCAGTATTTT.

This clonotype has ten or more counts. The chain links TRBV19 to TRBJ1-5; D is perhaps TRBD1 (5 bases). Trimming removed 1 base at V and 5 bases at J, with 15 bases between. CDR1 is LNHDA, CDR2 SQIVND, per germline (reference sequence). The CDR3 runs 16 residues. DNA of the CDR3: TGTGCCAGTAGTATAGGGGGGACCCGGAGGGATCAGCCCCAGCATTTT. This codes for CASSIGGTRRDQPQHF.

This clonotype was seen many times. The rearrangement joins TRBV28 to TRBJ1-5; D gene uncertain. Looked up from germline, CDR1 is MDHEN and CDR2 is SYDVKM. V was cut by 5 bases and J by 0 bases, with 11 bases left in between. The CDR3 length is 15 residues. The CDR3 loop reads CASSPVAYSNQPQHF. CDR3 in DNA: TGTGCCAGCAGTCCGGTTGCTTATAGCAATCAGCCCCAGCATTTT.

The sample holds many counts of this clonotype. V gene TRBV28 combines with J gene TRBJ2-7; no definite D call. The length of the CDR3 is 14 residues. Per the germline V gene, CDR1 is MDHEN and CDR2 is SYDVKM. Trimming cost V 3 bases and J 1 base, with 10 bases left between them. The CDR3 is CASSFVLESYEQYF. For the CDR3, the DNA is TGTGCCAGCAGTTTTGTACTCGAATCCTACGAGCAGTACTTC.

This clonotype was recorded at least ten times. The junction and the germline gene differ at one end; a read error may be behind it. V and J are TRBV18 and TRBJ2-5; D perhaps matches TRBD2 (5 bases). The germline gives CDR1 KGHSH, CDR2 LQKENI. The CDR3 length is 12 residues. The CDR3 nucleotides are TGTGCCAGCTCACCACAATGGGAGATCCAGTACTTC. Encoded protein: CASSPQWEIQYF.

The sample holds a few counts of this clonotype. The chain uses TRBV6-1 and TRBJ2-2; D is unclear. Trimming shortened V by 2 bases and J by 4 bases, and 8 bases separated the two germline ends. The CDR3 sequence is 14 residues long. Germline V gene lookup returns CDR1 MNHNS and CDR2 SASEGT. This chain's CDR3 is CASSEWAPTGELFF. The CDR3 DNA is TGTGCCAGCAGTGAATGGGCCCCCACCGGGGAGCTGTTTTTT.

This chain links TRBV5-4 with TRBJ2-2; D not certain. This CDR3 contains 14 residues. Germline assignment: CDR1 SGHNT and CDR2 YYREEE (reference sequence). The V end was cut by 4 bases, the J end by 1 base, with 8 bases between. The CDR3 nucleotides read TGTGCCAGCAGCGGTACTCAGAACACCGGGGAGCTGTTTTTT. The encoded protein is CASSGTQNTGELFF.

This clonotype was seen ten or more times. The chain carries TRBV12-3 or TRBV12-4 and TRBJ2-1, with TRBD2 matching over 9 bases. V lost 4 bases and J lost 5; bases outside the gene matches: 6. The CDR3 spans 15 residues. The CDR3 coding sequence is TGTGCCAGCAGTTGGTTAGCGGGAGTCGACAATGAGCAGTTCTTC. Its protein product is CASSWLAGVDNEQFF.

In this sample, this clonotype turned up many times. The chain links TRBV30 to TRBJ1-1; D unclear. The CDR3 contains 12 residues. V was clipped by 8 bases and J by 2 bases, with 12 bases between them. Germline V gene lookup returns CDR1 GTSNPN and CDR2 SVGIG (reference sequence). CDR3 amino acids: CAAPGRNTEAFF. DNA for the CDR3: TGTGCCGCACCAGGACGAAACACTGAAGCTTTCTTT.

This clonotype was counted many times. The V gene is TRBV5-1, the J gene TRBJ2-3; 7 bases are shared with TRBD1. V lost 4 bases and J lost 0; bases outside the gene matches: 5. The CDR3 consists of 15 residues. Germline V gene data show CDR1 as SGHRS and CDR2 as YFSETQ. As DNA, the CDR3 is TGCGCCAGCAGCACGGGACAGACTAGCACAGATACGCAGTATTTT. This encodes CASSTGQTSTDTQYF.

In this sample, this clonotype turned up many times. The rearrangement joins TRBV12-3 or TRBV12-4 to TRBJ2-4, with 11 bases lining up with TRBD1. J lost 6 bases, V lost 4 bases, and 5 bases had no gene match. This CDR3 has 15 residues. The CDR3 DNA sequence: TGTGCCAGCAGTTATAGGACAGGGGGCAGAAACATTCAGTACTTC. It encodes CASSYRTGGRNIQYF.

This clonotype appeared many times. The chain is built from TRBV24-1 and TRBJ2-2; a possible D gene is TRBD2 (5 bases). CDR3 length equals 14 residues. The V end was cut by 4 bases, the J end by 13 bases, with 18 bases between. The germline V gene has CDR1 KGHDR and CDR2 SFDVKD. DNA for the CDR3: TGTGCCACCAGTGAATCCCACCCCCGGGGAAGGCTGTTTTTT. Protein product: CATSESHPRGRLFF.

The table lists this clonotype with many counts. J is TRBJ2-1 and V is TRBV6-2 or TRBV6-3; 14 bases agree with TRBD2. V shed 5 bases and J 12 bases; nucleotides not matched to a gene: 9. Germline CDR1 MNHEY, CDR2 SVGEGT. The CDR3 is 15 amino acids. The CDR3 coding sequence is TGTGCCAGCAGTGAAGCCGGGACTAGCGGGAGAAGGCAGTTCTTC. Amino acid sequence: CASSEAGTSGRRQFF.

There are many counts of this clonotype. This chain joins TRBV28 and TRBJ1-4; D is unresolved. This CDR3 is built from 14 residues. Looked up from germline, CDR1 is MDHEN and CDR2 is SYDVKM. Trimming removed 5 bases from V and 0 bases from J, with 7 bases in between. As DNA, the CDR3 is TGTGCCAGCAGTACTTATGCAACTAATGAAAAACTGTTTTTT. Its protein product is CASSTYATNEKLFF.

The chain couples TRBV15 to TRBJ1-6; perhaps TRBD1 as D (5 bases). CDR3 size: 15 residues. The V end was cut by 4 bases, the J end by 9 bases, with 16 bases between. Germline CDR1 and CDR2: LNHNV and YYDKDF (reference sequence). The CDR3, as DNA: TGTGCCACCAGCATCCTAAGGGGATTTGGTTCACCCCTCCACTTT. Its translation is CATSILRGFGSPLHF. The entire variable domain, with the rest obtained from reference TRBV15 and TRBJ1-6, is as follows: DAMVIQNPRYQVTQFGKPVTLSCSQTLNHNVMYWYQQKSSQAPKLLFHYYDKDFNNEADTPDNFQSRRPNTSFCFLDIRSPGLGDTAMYLCATSILRGFGSPLHFGNGTRLTVT.

The rearrangement links TRBV2 to TRBJ2-7; D not certain. This CDR3 is built from 16 residues. V lost 2 bases, J lost 2 bases, and 16 bases lay in between. Germline CDR1 reads SNHLY; CDR2 reads FYNNEI. CDR3 residues: CASSESSLSVPYEQYV. In nucleotides, the CDR3 is TGTGCCAGCAGTGAATCCAGCCTTTCCGTTCCCTACGAGCAGTACGTC.

Comment on this clonotype: Given a far larger clone just one base away, this is likely a sequencing read error. The chain recombines TRBV11-2 with TRBJ2-5; D is perhaps TRBD2 (5 bases). With the DNA end fitting TRBJ2-1 better, the J assignment may be wrong. The CDR3 consists of 17 residues. The germline V gene has CDR1 SGHAT and CDR2 FQNNGV. The CDR3 protein is CAGSLDHRDTESDEQFF. The CDR3 nucleotides read TGTGCCGGCAGCTTAGATCACCGGGATACCGAGAGCGATGAGCAGTTCTTC.

This clonotype was detected a few times. The rearrangement uses TRBV15 and TRBJ2-7; 8 bases align to TRBD2. With V trimmed by 1 base and J by 4 bases, 3 bases remained unmatched. CDR1 is LNHNV, CDR2 YYDKDF, per germline (reference sequence). The CDR3 has 14 residues. The CDR3 is CATSRGAGGYEQYF. DNA of the CDR3: TGTGCCACCAGCAGAGGCGCGGGGGGTTACGAGCAGTACTTC.

This clonotype was counted ten times or more. This could be a read error, since a much larger clone is one nucleotide away. The genes are TRBV28 and TRBJ2-3; 8 bases are shared with TRBD2. This CDR3 is built from 15 residues. Germline V lookup: CDR1 MDHEN, CDR2 SYDVKM. V lost 4 bases to trimming and J lost 2 bases; unmatched junction nucleotides: 5. The DNA for the CDR3 is TGTGCCAGCAGTTGGGCTAGCGGGTTCACAGATACGCAGTATTTT. It encodes CASSWASGFTDTQYF. Drawing the rest from reference TRBV28 and TRBJ2-3, the complete variable domain is DVKVTQSSRYLVKRTGEKVFLECVQDMDHENMFWYRQDPGLGLRLIYFSYDVKMKEKGDIPEGYSVSREKKERFSLILESASTNQTSMYLCASSWASGFTDTQYFGPGTRLTVL.

There are many counts of this clonotype. This chain joins TRBV12-3 or TRBV12-4 and TRBJ2-1; 7 bases match TRBD1. The CDR3 has 14 residues. Trimming at V came to 4 bases and at J to 6 bases, leaving 6 bases not matched to a gene. The CDR3 reads CASSYTGAGNEQFF. CDR3 DNA sequence: TGTGCCAGCAGTTATACAGGGGCGGGCAATGAGCAGTTCTTC.

This clonotype occurred many times. The chain is built from TRBV20-1 and TRBJ2-3; D ambiguous. Trimming took off 3 bases at V and 4 bases at J, with 8 bases between the two ends. The CDR3 runs 12 residues. From germline, CDR1 is DFQATT and CDR2 SNEGSKA (reference sequence). CDR3 loop: CSASIRPDTQYF. The DNA for the CDR3 is TGCAGTGCTAGTATTCGGCCAGATACGCAGTATTTT.

This clonotype was observed at least ten times. The rearrangement joins TRBV6-5 to TRBJ2-1, with a tentative D call TRBD1 (5 bases). The CDR3 has 13 residues. V was shortened by 4 bases and J by 9 bases, with 13 bases between the two germline ends. Germline CDR1 is MNHEY and CDR2 is SVGAGI. The CDR3 sequence: CASSFQGVSEQFF. CDR3 DNA: TGTGCCAGCAGTTTTCAGGGCGTTAGTGAGCAGTTCTTC.

The chain employs TRBV4-1 and TRBJ2-2; 8 positions agree with TRBD2. CDR3 length: 15 residues. Germline CDR1 is MGHRA and CDR2 is YSYEKL. Trimming took 3 bases from V and 6 from J; bases not matched to a gene: 6. The CDR3 reads CASSQAGGGAGELFF. CDR3 nucleotide sequence: TGCGCCAGCAGCCAGGCGGGGGGCGGGGCCGGGGAGCTGTTTTTT.

Ten or more counts support this clonotype. The chain recombines TRBV19 with TRBJ1-3; D is unresolved. The CDR3 is made up of 18 amino acids. V dropped 4 bases and J dropped 5 bases, with 24 bases sitting between them. Germline CDR1 is LNHDA and CDR2 is SQIVND (reference sequence). In nucleotides, the CDR3 is TGTGCCAGTAGTAGGGTTGAGCCCATTCCATCCCTGAGAAACACCATATATTTT. This encodes CASSRVEPIPSLRNTIYF.

This clonotype came up a few times. The genes are TRBV4-1 and TRBJ2-3, with D possibly matching TRBD2 (6 bases). This CDR3 spans 15 amino acids. Germline V CDR1 and CDR2: MGHRA, YSYEKL. V lost 3 bases and J lost 6, with 16 bases in between. The CDR3 nucleotides are TGCGCCAGCAGCCACGCCGGGACTGAGAAGGATACGCAGTATTTT. Translated: CASSHAGTEKDTQYF.

This clonotype has a count of ten or more. The chain is built from TRBV10-3 and TRBJ2-7; D may be TRBD1 or TRBD2 (5 bases each). CDR1 is ENHRY and CDR2 is SYGVKD in the germline V gene. The ends were cut back, 11 bases at V and 2 bases at J, with 10 bases in the middle. The CDR3 sequence is 11 residues long. CDR3 loop: CALGETYEQYF. The CDR3 bases are TGTGCCTTGGGGGAGACCTACGAGCAGTACTTC.

This clonotype was detected many times. CDR3 sequence: CAWRRTGNNNSPLHF. CDR3 bases: TGTGCCTGGAGGCGGACAGGGAACAATAATTCACCCCTCCACTTT. The chain uses TRBV30 and TRBJ1-6; TRBD1 matches 8 bases. Germline-derived CDR1 and CDR2 are GTSNPN and SVGIG (reference sequence). V was pared by 3 bases and J by 5 bases, with 6 bases of the junction left unmatched. The CDR3 is 15 residues long. The complete variable domain, with remaining parts taken from reference TRBV30 and TRBJ1-6, reads SQTIHQWPATLVQPVGSPLSLECTVEGTSNPNLYWYRQAAGRGLQLLFYSVGIGQISSEVPQNLSASRPQDRQFILSSKKLLLSDSGFYLCAWRRTGNNNSPLHFGNGTRLTVT.

V gene TRBV6-1 combines with J gene TRBJ2-7; the D is unclear. The CDR3 is 14 amino acids. The germline V gene has CDR1 MNHNS and CDR2 SASEGT. V shed 2 bases and J shed 6 bases, with 14 bases lying between them. The chain's CDR3 is CASSERSRASEQYF. Here the CDR3 DNA reads TGTGCCAGCAGTGAACGGTCTCGAGCCTCCGAGCAGTACTTC.

In its sample, this clonotype was seen many times. V gene TRBV30 combines with J gene TRBJ2-7; the D call may be TRBD1 or TRBD2 (5 bases each). The germline V and J ends were trimmed by 6 bases and 2 bases, with 14 bases remaining between them. CDR1 is GTSNPN, CDR2 SVGIG, per germline (reference sequence). The CDR3 sequence is 13 residues long. CDR3 nucleotides: TGTGCCTGCACCCGGGACGGAACCTACGAGCAGTACTTC. This encodes CACTRDGTYEQYF.

A few counts support this clonotype. The chain employs TRBV4-2 and TRBJ2-3, with a possible D match to TRBD2 (6 bases). Deletions cut 1 base from V and 1 base from J, with 15 bases between. The CDR3 has 17 residues. Germline values: CDR1 LGHNA, CDR2 YNFKEQ. This chain's CDR3 is CASSQARGLRGTDTQYF. DNA of the CDR3: TGTGCCAGCAGCCAAGCTCGGGGGTTAAGAGGCACAGATACGCAGTATTTT.